The 20 T cell receptor beta chains below all came from one sample that was sequenced in a study of monozygotic twins with inflammatory bowel disease. TCRdb re-analyzed the 5' RACE reads; it lists each CDR3 protein once, without DNA. The sample includes some 150,000 distinct CDR3 sequences. The sample taken for sequencing was blood. Source of these receptors: a human donor with ulcerative colitis or Crohn's disease, or a healthy co-twin of an affected twin (not recorded which).

The chain uses TRBV4-2 and TRBJ1-5. Germline CDR1 is LGHNA and CDR2 is YNFKEQ. The CDR3 contains 15 residues. This chain's CDR3 is CASSQGRNSNQPQHF.

The chain carries TRBV7-3 and TRBJ2-2; TCRdb reports TRBD2, a call that lacks DNA to check it against. The CDR3 runs 17 residues. The V gene's germline CDR1 is SGHTA and CDR2 FQGTGA. The CDR3 here is CASSLNALGHQTGELFF. Based on the CDR3 plus reference TRBV7-3 and TRBJ2-2, the full variable domain is GAGVSQTPSNKVTEKGKYVELRCDPISGHTALYWYRQSLGQGPEFLIYFQGTGAADDSGLPNDRFFAVRPEGSVSTLKIQRTERGDSAVYLCASSLNALGHQTGELFFGEGSRLTVL.

This chain links TRBV5-8 with TRBJ1-5; TCRdb's assignment of TRBD1 cannot be checked, as there is no DNA. The CDR3 extends over 12 amino acids. Germline-derived CDR1 and CDR2 are SGHTS and YDEGEE. The CDR3 spells CASSRTGQPQHF.

This chain uses TRBV29-1 with TRBJ2-7; TCRdb's D call, TRBD1, is unchecked because there is no DNA. This CDR3 comprises 14 residues. CDR1 and CDR2 from the germline V gene are SQVTM and ANQGSEA. The CDR3 loop reads CSVEGGTASYEQYF.

The genes are TRBV7-6 and TRBJ1-6; no DNA is available, so the TRBD1 call from TCRdb remains unchecked. CDR3 length equals 16 residues. In germline, CDR1 is SGHVS, CDR2 FNYEAQ. Here the CDR3 reads CASSLGRQALNSPLHF.

The chain has TRBV6-5 and TRBJ1-2; TCRdb reports TRBD1, a call that lacks DNA to check it against. CDR3 length: 14 amino acids. The germline CDR1 and CDR2 sequences are MNHEY and SVGAGI. The CDR3 protein is CASSSDREWYGYTF.

The chain links TRBV4-2 to TRBJ2-3; TCRdb picks TRBD1, but there is no DNA to check that call. CDR1 is LGHNA and CDR2 is YNFKEQ in the germline V gene. The CDR3 is made up of 14 amino acids. CDR3: CASRTGGASDTQYF.

The chain joins TRBV3-1 to TRBJ1-1; as DNA is missing, the TRBD1 call by TCRdb cannot be tested. The CDR3 contains 15 residues. Germline V gene data show CDR1 as LGHDT and CDR2 as YNNKEL (reference sequence). CDR3: CASSQLGGVNTEAFF.

This sequence joins TRBV5-1 and TRBJ1-4; TCRdb reports TRBD1, a call that lacks DNA to check it against. CDR1 SGHRS and CDR2 YFSETQ come from the germline V gene. The CDR3 is 13 residues long. CDR3 region: CASSYYSTGILFF.

J is TRBJ2-5 and V is TRBV11-3; lacking DNA, the TRBD2 call made by TCRdb goes unchecked. Germline-derived CDR1 and CDR2 are SGHNT and YENEEA. The CDR3 runs 15 residues. CDR3 sequence: CASSPRLAGEETQYF.

J is TRBJ2-5 and V is TRBV12-3 or TRBV12-4; TCRdb proposes TRBD1, but this gene call is untestable without DNA. The length of the CDR3 is 13 residues. This CDR3 is CASSLGGPQTQYF.

The V gene is TRBV7-8, the J gene TRBJ2-1; TCRdb indicates TRBD2, and absent DNA this call remains unverified. CDR3 length: 17 amino acids. The germline V gene encodes CDR1 SGHVS and CDR2 FQNEAQ. The CDR3 is CASSSGTSLTGYNEQFF.

V gene TRBV12-3 or TRBV12-4 combines with J gene TRBJ2-1. The CDR3 loop spans 12 amino acids. CDR3 sequence: CASSYRRDEQFF.

This chain links TRBV20-1 with TRBJ2-1; TCRdb proposes TRBD1, but this gene call is untestable without DNA. The CDR3 is 14 residues long. The germline CDR1 and CDR2 sequences are DFQATT and SNEGSKA (reference sequence). The CDR3 here is CSARYYGKDNEQFF.

V usage is TRBV28 and J usage is TRBJ1-1; the TCRdb D gene call, TRBD1, has no DNA to confirm it. From germline, CDR1 is MDHEN and CDR2 SYDVKM. The CDR3 has 11 residues. CDR3 residues: CATSRAAEAFF.

This chain uses TRBV6-1 with TRBJ2-7; TCRdb lists TRBD1, though no DNA is available to test this call. This CDR3 is built from 15 residues. CDR1 and CDR2 (germline): MNHNS, SASEGT. The CDR3 protein is CASSVGQGSNHEQYF.

CDR3 residues: CASSLRAVRTEAFF. The chain carries TRBV7-2 and TRBJ1-1; TCRdb's D call, TRBD1, is unchecked because there is no DNA. This CDR3 contains 14 residues. Per germline, CDR1 SGHTA and CDR2 FQGNSA.

The gene calls are TRBV5-4 and TRBJ2-3. Germline V gene sequence: CDR1 SGHNT, CDR2 YYREEE (reference sequence). The CDR3 spans 14 residues. The CDR3 loop is CASSIAGLPDTQYF.

The chain joins TRBV12-3 or TRBV12-4 to TRBJ1-4; the D call from TCRdb, TRBD1, cannot be confirmed without DNA. The CDR3 is 14 amino acids. The CDR3 protein is CASRLTGGMEKLFF.

V usage is TRBV6-5 and J usage is TRBJ1-2; TCRdb gives TRBD1 as the D gene, but with no DNA this cannot be confirmed. The V gene's germline CDR1 is MNHEY and CDR2 SVGAGI. This CDR3 region has 15 residues. The CDR3 region is CASSYFPGTEYGYTF.